The 7 T cell receptor beta chains listed next were all sequenced from one sample in a study of T-cell memory formation after mild COVID-19. Via MiXCR, TCRdb re-called the 5' RACE reads, giving one row per CDR3 protein. This table has under 400,000 distinct CDR3 sequences, around 30% appearing once. Sequenced: PBMCs or a T cell subset sorted from them (not recorded which). The receptors shown here come from an adult woman who had mild COVID-19 (a few samples of this study predate the infection). Cell type and time point are not known.

This chain uses TRBV7-8 with TRBJ1-5; unclear D gene. In germline, CDR1 is SGHVS, CDR2 FQNEAQ. The V and J ends lost 4 bases and 9 bases respectively, with 10 bases between them. The CDR3 sequence is 12 residues long. The CDR3 DNA reads TGTGCCAGCAGCTCGCTCGATGGGCCCCAGCATTTT. This gives the protein CASSSLDGPQHF.

The chain carries TRBV6-5 and TRBJ2-7; possibly TRBD1 for D (5 bases). Germline V gives CDR1 MNHEY, CDR2 SVGAGI. The CDR3 runs to 14 residues. Deletions cut 2 bases from V and 3 bases from J, with 11 bases between. The CDR3 region has the DNA TGTGCCAGCAGTTACGGGGCCCTCCGCTACGAGCAGTACTTC. It is translated as CASSYGALRYEQYF.

This rearrangement joins TRBV28 to TRBJ2-5; 7 positions agree with TRBD2. J was trimmed by 2 bases and V by 11 bases; bases with no gene match: 5. This CDR3 comprises 12 residues. The germline gives CDR1 MDHEN, CDR2 SYDVKM. The CDR3, as DNA: TGTGCCTCCCGGGACTATCAAGAGACCCAGTACTTC. This translates into CASRDYQETQYF.

The chain combines TRBV27 with TRBJ2-7; TRBD1 might be the D (5 bases). CDR1 and CDR2 from the germline V gene are MNHEY and SMNVEV (reference sequence). Trimming pared 2 bases from V and 4 bases from J, leaving 21 bases between. The CDR3 has 17 amino acids. The CDR3 nucleotides read TGTGCCAGCAGTTTAGCGGCAGGGTTTGGAATTTCGTACGAGCAGTACTTC. This gives the protein CASSLAAGFGISYEQYF.

V is TRBV2 and J is TRBJ2-1, with 9 positions matching TRBD2. CDR3 length: 15 amino acids. CDR1 and CDR2 from the germline V gene are SNHLY and FYNNEI. With V trimmed by 7 bases and J by 4 bases, 8 bases remained unmatched. The CDR3 protein is CASMKTSGDYNEQFF. CDR3 nucleotides: TGTGCCAGCATGAAGACTAGCGGTGATTACAATGAGCAGTTCTTC. Combining the CDR3 with reference TRBV2 and TRBJ2-1 gives the whole variable domain EPEVTQTPSHQVTQMGQEVILRCVPISNHLYFYWYRQILGQKVEFLVSFYNNEISEKSEIFDDQFSVERPDGSNFTLKIRSTKLEDSAMYFCASMKTSGDYNEQFFGPGTRLTVL.

This chain connects TRBV18 to TRBJ2-3; TRBD1 might be the D (5 bases). CDR1 and CDR2 from the germline V gene are KGHSH and LQKENI. This CDR3 has 13 residues. V dropped 4 bases and J dropped 5 bases, with 10 bases sitting between them. CDR3 bases: TGTGCCAGCTCACAAAACGGACAAGATACGCAGTATTTT. Amino acid sequence: CASSQNGQDTQYF.

Only a few counts were recorded for this clonotype. DNA for the CDR3: TGCAGTGCGAGGGAAAACACTGAAGCTTTCTTT. Amino acids: CSARENTEAFF. This sequence joins TRBV20-1 and TRBJ1-1; no firm D call. V dropped 6 bases and J dropped 2 bases, with 7 bases sitting between them. The CDR3 is 11 residues long. Germline CDR1 is DFQATT and CDR2 is SNEGSKA (reference sequence).